Described below is a single T cell receptor beta chain sequence and its context. Its antigen is currently unknown. This record comes from a study of beta chain features in type 1 diabetes. Findings and limits, study-wide: Across patients, naive, central memory and Treg TCRB repertoires exhibited apparently greater similarity than was observed across healthy donors. These data did not resolve whether HLA type affects TCRB rearrangement. Moderate yet significant TCRB CDR3 shortening was seen in Type 1 diabetes patients in all four CD4+ subsets.

All of the isolated RNA was reverse transcribed, so expressed TCRB transcripts were sequenced. The average read count of naive, central memory and regulatory T cell samples was a few million. TCRdb keeps only in-frame clones here, not all; method: immunoSEQ multiplex PCR. This table has a few hundred thousand clones, over 9% appearing once. Germline lookup yields CDR1 SGHRS and CDR2 YFSETQ. V was clipped by 2 bases and J by 3 bases; unmatched bases: 4. This CDR3 has 15 residues. This TCR derives from a man aged 25-40 years with type 1 diabetes. Specimen: central memory CD4+ T cells from blood. The chain links TRBV5-1 to TRBJ1-4, with 7 bases that match TRBD1. CDR3 amino acids: CASSFQGQPNEKLFF. The DNA of the CDR3 is TGCGCCAGCAGCTTTCAGGGACAGCCTAATGAAAAACTGTTTTTT.